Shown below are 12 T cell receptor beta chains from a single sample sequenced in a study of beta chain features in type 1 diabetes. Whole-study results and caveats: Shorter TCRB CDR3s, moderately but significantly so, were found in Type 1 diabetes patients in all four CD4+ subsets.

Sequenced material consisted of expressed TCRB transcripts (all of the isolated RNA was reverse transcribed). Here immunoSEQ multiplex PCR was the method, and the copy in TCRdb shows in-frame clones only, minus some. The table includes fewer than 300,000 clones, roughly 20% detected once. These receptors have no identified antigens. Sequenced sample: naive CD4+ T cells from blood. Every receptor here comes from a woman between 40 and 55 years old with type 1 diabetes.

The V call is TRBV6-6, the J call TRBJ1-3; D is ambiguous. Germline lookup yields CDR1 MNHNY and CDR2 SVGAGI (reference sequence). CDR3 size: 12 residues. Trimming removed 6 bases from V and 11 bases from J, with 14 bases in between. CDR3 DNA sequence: TGTGCCAGCAGGCGGGCCGAGGCTTCCATATATTTT. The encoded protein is CASRRAEASIYF.

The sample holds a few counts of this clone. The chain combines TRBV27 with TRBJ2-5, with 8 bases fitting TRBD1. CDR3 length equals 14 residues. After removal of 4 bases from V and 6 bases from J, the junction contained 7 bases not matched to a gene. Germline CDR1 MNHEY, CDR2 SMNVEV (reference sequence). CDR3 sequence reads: CASSSDRAAQTQYF. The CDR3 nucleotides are TGTGCCAGCAGTTCGGACAGGGCTGCCCAGACCCAGTACTTC.

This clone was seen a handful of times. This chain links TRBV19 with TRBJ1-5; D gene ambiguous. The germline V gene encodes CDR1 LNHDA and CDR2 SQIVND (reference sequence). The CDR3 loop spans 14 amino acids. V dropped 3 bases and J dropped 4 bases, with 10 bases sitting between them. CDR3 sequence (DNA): TGTGCCAGTAGTATCACCGGGATGAATCAGCCCCAGCATTTT. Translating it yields CASSITGMNQPQHF. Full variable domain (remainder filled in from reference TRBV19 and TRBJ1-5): DGGITQSPKYLFRKEGQNVTLSCEQNLNHDAMYWYRQDPGQGLRLIYYSQIVNDFQKGDIAEGYSVSREKKESFPLTVTSAQKNPTAFYLCASSITGMNQPQHFGDGTRLSIL.

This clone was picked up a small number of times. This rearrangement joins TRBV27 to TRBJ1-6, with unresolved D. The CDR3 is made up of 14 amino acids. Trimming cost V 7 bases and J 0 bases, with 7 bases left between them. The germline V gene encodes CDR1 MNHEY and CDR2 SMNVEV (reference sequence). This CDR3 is CASKESSYNSPLHF. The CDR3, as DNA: TGTGCCAGCAAGGAGAGCTCCTATAATTCACCCCTCCACTTT.

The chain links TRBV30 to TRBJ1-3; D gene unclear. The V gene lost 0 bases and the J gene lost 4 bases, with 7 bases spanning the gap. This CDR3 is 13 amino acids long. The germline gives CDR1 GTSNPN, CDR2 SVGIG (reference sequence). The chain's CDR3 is CAWSVTDGNTIYF. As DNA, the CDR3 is TGTGCCTGGAGTGTCACAGACGGAAACACCATATATTTT.

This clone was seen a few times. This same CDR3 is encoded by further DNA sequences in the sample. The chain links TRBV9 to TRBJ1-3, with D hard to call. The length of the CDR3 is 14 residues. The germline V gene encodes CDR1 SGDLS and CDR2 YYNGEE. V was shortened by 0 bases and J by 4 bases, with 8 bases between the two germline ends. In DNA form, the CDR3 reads TGTGCCAGCAGCGTAGGGACTCCAGGAAACACCATATATTTT. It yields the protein CASSVGTPGNTIYF.

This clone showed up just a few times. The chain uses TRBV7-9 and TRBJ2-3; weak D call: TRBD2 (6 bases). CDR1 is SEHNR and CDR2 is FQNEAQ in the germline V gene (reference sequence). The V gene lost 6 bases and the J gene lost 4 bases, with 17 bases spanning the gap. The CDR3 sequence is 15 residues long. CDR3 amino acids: CASSSTSLHADTQYF. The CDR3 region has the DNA TGTGCCAGCAGTTCCACTAGCCTCCACGCAGATACGCAGTATTTT.

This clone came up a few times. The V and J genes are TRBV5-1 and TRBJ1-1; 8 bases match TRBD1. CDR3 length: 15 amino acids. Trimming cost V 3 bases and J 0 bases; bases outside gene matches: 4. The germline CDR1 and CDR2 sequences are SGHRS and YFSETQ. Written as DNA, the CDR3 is TGCGCCAGCAGCTCCGCGACAGGGGTGAACACTGAAGCTTTCTTT. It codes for CASSSATGVNTEAFF.

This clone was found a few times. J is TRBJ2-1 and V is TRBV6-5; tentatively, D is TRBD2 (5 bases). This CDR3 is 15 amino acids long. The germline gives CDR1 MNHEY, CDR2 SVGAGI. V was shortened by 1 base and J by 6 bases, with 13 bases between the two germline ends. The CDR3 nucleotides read TGTGCCAGCAGTTACTTTTGGGTCGGAGGCAATGAGCAGTTCTTC. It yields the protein CASSYFWVGGNEQFF.

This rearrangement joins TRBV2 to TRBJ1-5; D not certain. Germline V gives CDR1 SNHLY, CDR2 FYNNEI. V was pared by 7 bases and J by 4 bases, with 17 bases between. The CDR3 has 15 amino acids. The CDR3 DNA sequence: TGTGCCAGCACCTCGGAGAGTTTTAAAAATCAGCCCCAGCATTTT. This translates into CASTSESFKNQPQHF.

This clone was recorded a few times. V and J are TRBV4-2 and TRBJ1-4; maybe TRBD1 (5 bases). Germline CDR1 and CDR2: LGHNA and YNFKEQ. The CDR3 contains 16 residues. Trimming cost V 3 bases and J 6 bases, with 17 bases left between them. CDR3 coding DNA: TGTGCCAGCAGCCAGCATCCCCAGGGTGCGGATGAAAAACTGTTTTTT. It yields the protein CASSQHPQGADEKLFF.

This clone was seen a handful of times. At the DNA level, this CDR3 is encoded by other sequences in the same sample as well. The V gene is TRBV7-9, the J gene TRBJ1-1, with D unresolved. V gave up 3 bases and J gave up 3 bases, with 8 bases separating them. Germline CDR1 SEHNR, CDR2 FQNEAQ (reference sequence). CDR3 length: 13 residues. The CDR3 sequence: CASSLQVDTEAFF. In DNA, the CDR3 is TGTGCCAGCAGCTTGCAGGTAGACACTGAAGCTTTCTTT.